These T cell receptor beta chains were read from a single sample in a study of cytomegalovirus exposure and HLA in healthy donors. Measured with immunoSEQ multiplex PCR; TCRdb has only the in-frame clones, and not every one. The sample contains approximately 80,000 clones, 60% to 75% of which appear only once. Specimen: PBMCs. All receptors derive from a middle-aged woman in good health and CMV-seropositive. Each CDR3 is given with its conserved first and last residue. A D gene is named only where the DNA matches it firmly. Size tells how often a clone was seen (once, few, many) or the class of an expanded clone, and some rows leave it out.

TRBD2,TRBJ2-7,NA,TRBV11-2,14,CASSSASGRVEQYF,TGTGCCAGCAGCTCGGCTAGCGGCCGGGTGGAGCAGTACTTC
NA,TRBJ2-2,NA,TRBV6-5,14,CASSLTSIAGELFF,TGTGCCAGCAGTCTCACTAGTATCGCCGGGGAGCTGTTTTTT
NA,TRBJ1-1,many,TRBV2,13,CASMGERNTEAFF,TGTGCCAGCATGGGAGAGAGGAACACTGAAGCTTTCTTT
NA,TRBJ2-1,NA,TRBV2,13,CASSERQSREQFF,TGTGCCAGCAGTGAACGCCAATCCCGGGAGCAGTTCTTC
NA,TRBJ2-7,few,TRBV6-6,12,CASSPAYYEQYF,TGTGCCAGCTCGCCCGCGTACTACGAGCAGTACTTC
NA,TRBJ1-1,NA,TRBV2,13,CASSVYLNTEAFF,TGTGCCAGCAGTGTCTATTTGAACACTGAAGCTTTCTTT
TRBD1,TRBJ1-2,NA,TRBV25-1,14,CASRRGTGHYGYTF,TGTGCCAGCAGAAGGGGGACAGGGCACTATGGCTACACCTTC
TRBD2,TRBJ2-5,NA,TRBV10-3,15,CAISERLAGEGTQYF,TGTGCCATCAGTGAGAGACTAGCGGGGGAGGGGACCCAGTACTTC
TRBD1,TRBJ1-5,few,TRBV4-2,15,CASSIGQGDNQPQHF,TGTGCCAGCAGCATCGGACAGGGAGACAATCAGCCCCAGCATTTT
NA,TRBJ2-1,NA,TRBV29-1,17,CSVLPGYGDSSYNEQFF,TGCAGCGTATTACCGGGATACGGAGATAGCTCCTACAATGAGCAGTTCTTC
TRBD1,TRBJ2-7,NA,TRBV19,14,CASSRDRGPYEQYF,TGTGCCAGTAGTCGGGACAGGGGCCCCTACGAGCAGTACTTC
NA,TRBJ1-3,NA,TRBV6-6,15,CASRGQKSSGNTIYF,TGTGCCAGCCGAGGACAGAAATCTTCTGGAAACACCATATATTTT
NA,TRBJ2-3,NA,TRBV5-1,16,CASSLELQGSGDTQYF,TGCGCCAGCAGCTTGGAACTTCAGGGATCGGGTGATACGCAGTATTTT
TRBD1,TRBJ2-5,NA,TRBV7-3,15,CASSLKGQGFETQYF,TGTGCCAGCAGCTTAAAGGGACAGGGGTTCGAGACCCAGTACTTC
TRBD2,TRBJ2-5,NA,TRBV7-2,16,CASSLSGGLLQETQYF,TGTGCCAGCAGCTTAAGCGGGGGGTTACTCCAAGAGACCCAGTACTTC
NA,TRBJ2-7,NA,TRBV5-1,14,CASSVDSSFYEQYF,TGCGCCAGCAGCGTCGACAGTTCATTCTACGAGCAGTACTTC
NA,TRBJ2-7,NA,TRBV30,14,CAWTPRTLIYEQYF,TGTGCCTGGACCCCCCGGACACTGATCTACGAGCAGTACTTC
NA,TRBJ2-4,NA,TRBV30,11,CAWSSINIQYF,TGTGCCTGGAGTTCAATAAACATTCAGTACTTC
NA,TRBJ1-1,NA,TRBV9,13,CASSQDSNTEAFF,TGTGCCAGCAGCCAAGACAGTAACACTGAAGCTTTCTTT
NA,TRBJ2-7,NA,TRBV10-2,12,CASSQTGWEQYF,TGCGCCAGCAGTCAAACAGGGTGGGAGCAGTACTTC
NA,TRBJ1-4,NA,TRBV7-9,15,CASSLGGIPVEKLFF,TGTGCCAGCAGCTTAGGAGGGATCCCTGTGGAAAAACTGTTTTTT
NA,TRBJ2-1,NA,TRBV5-1,11,CASSPDSEQFF,TGCGCCAGCAGCCCCGACAGTGAGCAGTTCTTC